The sequence of this T cell receptor beta chain was determined in a study of cytomegalovirus exposure and HLA in healthy donors. The PCR used 60 Vbeta and 13 Jbeta primers. Sequencing used immunoSEQ multiplex PCR; TCRdb keeps in-frame clones, though not all of them. The sample records over 150,000 clones, 65% to 85% being singletons. Regarding the study as a whole: Among TCR beta chains, those listed as cytomegalovirus-associated numbered over 150.

In the case of this clone: Its antigen is as yet unknown.

Sequencing used PBMCs. This clonotype originated in a man aged 55 to 70 in good health and CMV-seronegative.

The CDR3 loop is CASTEGGGGTYEQYF. DNA for the CDR3: TGTGCCAGCACCGAGGGGGGGGGTGGGACCTACGAGCAGTACTTC. The chain is built from TRBV7-2 and TRBJ2-5; a possible D gene is TRBD2 (7 bases). The DNA end favors TRBJ2-7, so the J call may be wrong. Germline V lookup: CDR1 SGHTA, CDR2 FQGNSA. There are 15 residues in the CDR3.